Following are 10 T cell receptor beta chains from one sample sequenced in a study of blood T cell repertoires in COVID-19. Clones were read by immunoSEQ multiplex PCR, and TCRdb kept only the in-frame ones, dropping some. The sample has 190,000 or so clones; around 88% are singletons. Source material: PBMCs or T cells enriched from blood (not recorded which). These receptors originate from a woman aged 30 to 39 who had been exposed to COVID-19.

V usage is TRBV5-1 and J usage is TRBJ1-1; D unresolved. In germline, CDR1 is SGHRS, CDR2 YFSETQ. This CDR3 has 14 residues. Trimming stripped 9 bases from V and 2 bases from J, with 17 bases between. CDR3 sequence (DNA): TGCGCCACCAGAGGGAGCCCCATTAACACTGAAGCTTTCTTT. This gives the protein CATRGSPINTEAFF.

This chain links TRBV3-1 (or the pseudogene TRBV3-2) with TRBJ2-1, with TRBD2 matching 7 bases. The V segment lost 1 base and the J segment 4 bases; nucleotides outside the gene matches: 7. The CDR3 totals 16 residues. Per the germline V gene, CDR1 is LGHDT and CDR2 is YNNKEL (reference sequence). The CDR3 region is CASSQGVAGSYNEQFF. CDR3 nucleotides: TGTGCCAGCAGCCAAGGAGTAGCGGGTTCGTACAATGAGCAGTTCTTC.

In this sample, this clone turned up a few times. The chain couples TRBV5-1 to TRBJ1-2, with D possibly TRBD1 on 5 matching bases. There are 14 residues in the CDR3. Germline V gives CDR1 SGHRS, CDR2 YFSETQ. Trimming pared 2 bases from V and 6 bases from J, leaving 14 bases between. As DNA, the CDR3 is TGCGCCAGCAGCTTCCAGGAGCCGGGGGATGGCTACACCTTC. It specifies CASSFQEPGDGYTF.

The CDR3 DNA follows: TGTGCCATCGGACAGTACAATCAGCCCCAGCATTTT. Protein sequence: CAIGQYNQPQHF. The genes are TRBV10-3 and TRBJ1-5; possible D gene TRBD1, 6 bases. This CDR3 region has 12 residues. Germline CDR1 reads ENHRY; CDR2 reads SYGVKD. V was cut by 8 bases and J by 3 bases, with 8 bases left in between.

V gene TRBV13 combines with J gene TRBJ1-2, with no clear D. The length of the CDR3 is 14 residues. CDR1 and CDR2 from the germline V gene are PRHDT and FYEKMQ (reference sequence). Trimming stripped 0 bases from V and 0 bases from J, with 5 bases between. CDR3 sequence reads: CASSLGSANYGYTF. CDR3 nucleotide sequence: TGTGCCAGCAGCTTAGGTTCAGCTAACTATGGCTACACCTTC. Full variable domain (remainder filled in from reference TRBV13 and TRBJ1-2): AAGVIQSPRHLIKEKRETATLKCYPIPRHDTVYWYQQGPGQDPQFLISFYEKMQSDKGSIPDRFSAQQFSDYHSELNMSSLELGDSALYFCASSLGSANYGYTFGSGTRLTVV.

In its sample, this clone was seen once. V gene TRBV14 combines with J gene TRBJ2-7; D ambiguous. Trimming shortened V by 0 bases and J by 5 bases, and 20 bases separated the two germline ends. The CDR3 is 17 amino acids. In germline, CDR1 is SGHDN, CDR2 FVKESK. The CDR3 is CASSQEFRGIIWDEQYF. The CDR3 coding sequence is TGTGCCAGCAGCCAAGAGTTTCGCGGCATTATTTGGGACGAGCAGTACTTC.

This sequence joins TRBV18 and TRBJ1-4, with D hard to call. Deletions cut 5 bases from V and 7 bases from J, with 17 bases between. Germline CDR1 and CDR2: KGHSH and LQKENI. This CDR3 has 15 residues. CDR3 sequence: CASSAMGGNSEKLFF. The CDR3, as DNA: TGTGCCAGCTCAGCCATGGGAGGGAATAGTGAAAAACTGTTTTTT.

This clone was found a few times. The V call is TRBV7-9, the J call TRBJ2-2; tentatively, D is TRBD1 (5 bases). The germline V gene has CDR1 SEHNR and CDR2 FQNEAQ (reference sequence). The CDR3 runs to 16 residues. Trimming shortened V by 3 bases and J by 0 bases, and 11 bases separated the two germline ends. CDR3 amino acids: CASSFPQAANTGELFF. For the CDR3, the DNA is TGTGCCAGCAGCTTCCCACAGGCCGCGAACACCGGGGAGCTGTTTTTT.

This chain uses TRBV3-1 (or the pseudogene TRBV3-2) with TRBJ1-5, with TRBD1 matching over 9 bases. With V trimmed by 3 bases and J by 7 bases, 7 bases remained unmatched. Germline CDR1 and CDR2: LGHDT and YNNKEL (reference sequence). The CDR3 is 15 amino acids. CDR3 sequence (DNA): TGTGCCAGCAGCCAGGAGGGACAGGGTGGCCAGCCCCAGCATTTT. It encodes CASSQEGQGGQPQHF.

The chain carries TRBV5-1 and TRBJ2-2, with D possibly being TRBD2 (6 bases). Germline V gene lookup returns CDR1 SGHRS and CDR2 YFSETQ. The length of the CDR3 is 14 residues. The V end was cut by 4 bases, the J end by 6 bases, with 13 bases between. The CDR3 DNA sequence: TGCGCCAGCAGCGCTCAGGCGGGGCCCGGGGAGCTGTTTTTT. It specifies CASSAQAGPGELFF.